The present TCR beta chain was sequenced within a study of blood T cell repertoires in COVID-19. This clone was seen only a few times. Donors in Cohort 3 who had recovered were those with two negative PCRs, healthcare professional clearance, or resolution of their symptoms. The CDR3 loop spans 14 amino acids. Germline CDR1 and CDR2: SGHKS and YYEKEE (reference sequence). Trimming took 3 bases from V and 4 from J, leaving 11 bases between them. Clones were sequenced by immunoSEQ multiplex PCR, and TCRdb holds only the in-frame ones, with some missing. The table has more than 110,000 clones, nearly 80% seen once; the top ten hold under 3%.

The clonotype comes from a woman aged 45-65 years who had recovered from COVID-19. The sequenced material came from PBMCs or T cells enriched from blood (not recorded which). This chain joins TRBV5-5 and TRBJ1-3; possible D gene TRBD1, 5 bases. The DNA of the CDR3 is TGTGCCAGCAGCTCGACCAGGGAAGGAAACACCATATATTTT. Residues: CASSSTREGNTIYF. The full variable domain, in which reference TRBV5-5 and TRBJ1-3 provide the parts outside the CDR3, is DAGVTQSPTHLIKTRGQQVTLRCSPISGHKSVSWYQQVLGQGPQFIFQYYEKEERGRGNFPDRFSARQFPNYSSELNVNALLLGDSALYLCASSSTREGNTIYFGEGSWLTVV.